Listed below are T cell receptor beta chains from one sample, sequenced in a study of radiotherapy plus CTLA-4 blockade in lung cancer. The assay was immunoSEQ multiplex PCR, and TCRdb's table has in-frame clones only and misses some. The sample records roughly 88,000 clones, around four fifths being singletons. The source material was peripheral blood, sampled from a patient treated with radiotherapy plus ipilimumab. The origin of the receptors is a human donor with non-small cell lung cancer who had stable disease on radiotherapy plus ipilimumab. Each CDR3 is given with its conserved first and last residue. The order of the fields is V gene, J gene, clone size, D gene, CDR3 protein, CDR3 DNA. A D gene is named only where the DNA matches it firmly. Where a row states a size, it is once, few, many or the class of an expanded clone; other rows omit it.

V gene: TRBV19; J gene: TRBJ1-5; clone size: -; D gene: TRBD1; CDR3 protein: CASSTGQGMNQPQHF; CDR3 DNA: TGTGCCAGTAGTACAGGACAGGGGATGAATCAGCCCCAGCATTTT
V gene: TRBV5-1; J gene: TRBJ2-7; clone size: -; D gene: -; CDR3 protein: CASSLTAASYEQYF; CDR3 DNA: TGCGCCAGCAGCTTGACGGCAGCCTCCTACGAGCAGTACTTC
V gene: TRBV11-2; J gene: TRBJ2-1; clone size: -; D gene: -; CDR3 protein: CASSLNSMDEQFF; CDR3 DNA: TGTGCCAGCAGCTTAAATAGCATGGATGAGCAGTTCTTC
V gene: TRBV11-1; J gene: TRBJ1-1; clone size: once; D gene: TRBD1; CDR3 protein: CASSPGTGLNTEAFF; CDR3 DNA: TGTGCCAGCAGCCCCGGGACAGGTCTGAACACTGAAGCTTTCTTT
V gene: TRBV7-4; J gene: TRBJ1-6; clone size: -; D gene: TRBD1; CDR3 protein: CASSLSRTGLLNSPLHF; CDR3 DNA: TGTGCCAGCAGCTTATCCCGGACAGGGTTACTGAATTCACCCCTCCACTTT
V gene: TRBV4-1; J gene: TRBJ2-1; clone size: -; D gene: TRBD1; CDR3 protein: CASSQAPGTVGYNEQFF; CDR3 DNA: TGCGCCAGCAGCCAAGCACCTGGGACAGTAGGGTACAATGAGCAGTTCTTC
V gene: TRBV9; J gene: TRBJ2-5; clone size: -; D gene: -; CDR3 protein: CASSSPGVQETQYF; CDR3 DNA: TGTGCCAGCAGCTCCCCCGGGGTGCAAGAGACCCAGTACTTC
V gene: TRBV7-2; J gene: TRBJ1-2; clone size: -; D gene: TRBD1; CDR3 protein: CASSSEVSGQAYGYTF; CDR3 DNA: TGTGCCAGCAGCTCGGAGGTGTCGGGACAGGCTTATGGCTACACCTTC
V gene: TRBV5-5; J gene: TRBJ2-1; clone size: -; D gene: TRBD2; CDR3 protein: CASSLVGRASEQFF; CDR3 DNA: TGTGCCAGCTCTCTTGTCGGGAGGGCCAGTGAGCAGTTCTTC
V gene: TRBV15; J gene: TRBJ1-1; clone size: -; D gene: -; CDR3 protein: CATGMNTEAFF; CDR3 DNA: TGTGCCACCGGAATGAACACTGAAGCTTTCTTT
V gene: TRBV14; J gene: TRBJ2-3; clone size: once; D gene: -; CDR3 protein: CASSQDLAGLTDTQYF; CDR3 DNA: TGTGCCAGCAGCCAAGATTTGGCAGGACTCACAGATACGCAGTATTTT
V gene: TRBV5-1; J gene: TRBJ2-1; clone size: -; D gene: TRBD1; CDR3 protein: CASSSTGGIDNEQFF; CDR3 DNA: TGCGCCAGCAGCTCAACAGGGGGCATAGACAATGAGCAGTTCTTC
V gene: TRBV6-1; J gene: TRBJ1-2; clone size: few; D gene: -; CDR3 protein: CASSINKGYTF; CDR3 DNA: TGTGCCAGCAGTATTAACAAGGGCTACACCTTC
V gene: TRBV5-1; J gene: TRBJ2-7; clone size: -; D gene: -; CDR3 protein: CASSSLPSRPDGEQYF; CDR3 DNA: TGCGCCAGCAGCTCACTCCCTTCGAGGCCCGATGGCGAGCAGTACTTC
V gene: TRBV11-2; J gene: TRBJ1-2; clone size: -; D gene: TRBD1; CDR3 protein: CASSKDRRGLLDYGYTF; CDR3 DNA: TGTGCCAGCAGCAAGGATCGCAGGGGGCTATTGGACTATGGCTACACCTTC
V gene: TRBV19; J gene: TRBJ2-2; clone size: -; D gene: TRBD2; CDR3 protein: CASRKVGGTGELFF; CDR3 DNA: TGTGCCAGTAGAAAGGTGGGAGGGACCGGGGAGCTGTTTTTT
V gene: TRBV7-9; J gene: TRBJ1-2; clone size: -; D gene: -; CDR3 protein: CASSPRGGSSLSGYTF; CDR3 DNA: TGTGCCAGCAGCCCTCGGGGGGGGTCTTCTCTTAGTGGCTACACCTTC
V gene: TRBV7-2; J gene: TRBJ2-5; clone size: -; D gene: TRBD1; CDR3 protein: CASSSQGRETQYF; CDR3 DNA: TGTGCCAGCAGCTCACAGGGGAGAGAGACCCAGTACTTC
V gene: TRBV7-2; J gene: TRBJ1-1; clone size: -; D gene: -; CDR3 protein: CASSLATGNTEAFF; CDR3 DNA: TGTGCCAGCAGCTTAGCGACAGGGAACACTGAAGCTTTCTTT